What follows are 25 T cell receptor beta chains derived from one specimen sequenced in a study of control samples from healthy donors and cancer patients. The repertoire was sequenced with immunoSEQ multiplex PCR; TCRdb's copy has only in-frame clones and lacks some. The data show 100,000 to 120,000 clones, about 83% seen once. The sample was blood. These receptors all stem from a woman aged 50 to 65 in good health.

This chain joins TRBV7-9 and TRBJ2-2; D is ambiguous. In germline, CDR1 is SEHNR, CDR2 FQNEAQ (reference sequence). There are 10 residues in the CDR3. The V gene lost 8 bases and the J gene lost 8 bases, with 6 bases spanning the gap. CDR3 bases: TGTGCCAGCTCTATGGGGGAGCTGTTTTTT. This codes for CASSMGELFF.

This clone was observed a single time. The chain couples TRBV9 to TRBJ1-6; D is unclear. V gave up 0 bases and J gave up 7 bases, with 2 bases separating them. This CDR3 has 12 amino acids. CDR1 is SGDLS and CDR2 is YYNGEE in the germline V gene. CDR3 region: CASSVVNSPLHF. The DNA of the CDR3 is TGTGCCAGCAGCGTAGTAAATTCACCCCTCCACTTT.

Here the CDR3 DNA reads TGTGCCAGCAGCTTAAAGGGGGATGGAAACACCATATATTTT. Its protein product is CASSLKGDGNTIYF. The V call is TRBV7-2, the J call TRBJ1-3, with D possibly being TRBD1 (6 bases). Trimming cost V 2 bases and J 3 bases, with 8 bases left between them. CDR3 length: 14 residues. Germline lookup yields CDR1 SGHTA and CDR2 FQGNSA.

V and J are TRBV4-3 and TRBJ2-2; TRBD2 agrees at 10 bases. The V segment lost 0 bases and the J segment 7 bases; nucleotides outside the gene matches: 11. Per the germline V gene, CDR1 is LGHNA and CDR2 is YSLEER. The CDR3 contains 18 residues. This CDR3 reads CASSQDTSGTLWVGELFF. CDR3 coding DNA: TGCGCCAGCAGCCAAGATACTAGCGGGACACTATGGGTCGGGGAGCTGTTTTTT.

The chain is built from TRBV11-3 and TRBJ2-7, with 9 bases identical to TRBD1. V dropped 0 bases and J dropped 4; count of bases not matched to a gene: 7. The CDR3 spans 16 residues. CDR1 is SGHNT, CDR2 YENEEA, per germline. This chain's CDR3 is CASSLDLGTGYYEQYF. The CDR3 DNA reads as TGTGCCAGCAGCTTAGATCTTGGGACAGGGTATTACGAGCAGTACTTC. The full variable domain, its missing parts supplied by reference TRBV11-3 and TRBJ2-7, is EAGVVQSPRYKIIEKKQPVAFWCNPISGHNTLYWYLQNLGQGPELLIRYENEEAVDDSQLPKDRFSAERLKGVDSTLKIQPAELGDSAVYLCASSLDLGTGYYEQYFGPGTRLTVT.

A few counts support this clone. The chain couples TRBV29-1 to TRBJ1-5; D is undetermined. V lost 7 bases to trimming and J lost 4 bases, with 11 bases between them. This CDR3 has 12 residues. Germline-derived CDR1 and CDR2 are SQVTM and ANQGSEA. The CDR3 loop is CSAAAANQPQHF. CDR3 bases: TGCAGCGCCGCTGCAGCTAATCAGCCCCAGCATTTT.

The genes are TRBV7-9 and TRBJ2-1; 7 nucleotides match TRBD2. The V gene end was trimmed by 3 bases and the J gene end by 10 bases; junction bases not matched to a gene: 15. Germline lookup yields CDR1 SEHNR and CDR2 FQNEAQ (reference sequence). The CDR3 is made up of 16 amino acids. CDR3 sequence: CASSLYASGVLREQFF. For the CDR3, the DNA is TGTGCCAGCAGCTTGTACGCTAGCGGCGTCTTAAGGGAGCAGTTCTTC. Looking up the rest from reference TRBV7-9 and TRBJ2-1 gives the full variable domain: DTGVSQNPRHKITKRGQNVTFRCDPISEHNRLYWYRQTLGQGPEFLTYFQNEAQLEKSRLLSDRFSAERPKGSFSTLEIQRTEQGDSAMYLCASSLYASGVLREQFFGPGTRLTVL.

The genes are TRBV19 and TRBJ2-5, with 8 positions matching TRBD2. The CDR3 sequence is 14 residues long. With 5 bases clipped from V and 3 bases from J, the junction kept 5 bases outside the gene matches. From germline, CDR1 is LNHDA and CDR2 SQIVND (reference sequence). The CDR3 spells CASSAGGGKETQYF. Here the CDR3 DNA reads TGTGCCAGTAGTGCGGGGGGAGGGAAAGAGACCCAGTACTTC.

The gene calls are TRBV6-2 or TRBV6-3 and TRBJ2-7, with 10 nucleotides matching TRBD2. Germline trimming cut 2 bases from V and 2 bases from J; bases unmatched to any gene: 6. CDR1 is MNHEY, CDR2 SVGEGT, per germline. The length of the CDR3 is 16 residues. This CDR3 reads CASSYLAGDPAYEQYF. CDR3 coding DNA: TGTGCCAGCAGTTACCTAGCGGGGGATCCGGCCTACGAGCAGTACTTC.

The chain employs TRBV19 and TRBJ1-4; 7 bases match TRBD1. The CDR3 extends over 14 amino acids. Germline-derived CDR1 and CDR2 are LNHDA and SQIVND (reference sequence). V shed 5 bases and J 6 bases; nucleotides not matched to a gene: 6. CDR3: CASSFTGEDEKLFF. The CDR3 DNA reads TGTGCCAGTAGTTTTACAGGGGAGGATGAAAAACTGTTTTTT.

This clone was seen more than once but under ten times. The V gene is TRBV27, the J gene TRBJ2-3; 7 bases are a match to TRBD2. The CDR3 runs to 17 residues. The germline V gene encodes CDR1 MNHEY and CDR2 SMNVEV (reference sequence). V lost 4 bases to trimming and J lost 0 bases; unmatched junction nucleotides: 10. The CDR3 loop reads CASSSRLVGGSTDTQYF. In DNA, the CDR3 is TGTGCCAGCAGTTCCCGACTCGTGGGGGGGAGCACAGATACGCAGTATTTT.

V usage is TRBV30 and J usage is TRBJ2-7; maybe TRBD2 (6 bases). There are 12 residues in the CDR3. The ends were cut back, 5 bases at V and 1 base at J, with 9 bases in the middle. Germline assignment: CDR1 GTSNPN and CDR2 SVGIG (reference sequence). The CDR3 nucleotides are TGTGCCTGGGGGACTGAGTCCTACGAGCAGTACTTC. It specifies CAWGTESYEQYF. Looking up the rest from reference TRBV30 and TRBJ2-7 gives the full variable domain: SQTIHQWPATLVQPVGSPLSLECTVEGTSNPNLYWYRQAAGRGLQLLFYSVGIGQISSEVPQNLSASRPQDRQFILSSKKLLLSDSGFYLCAWGTESYEQYFGPGTRLTVT.

The chain has TRBV4-3 and TRBJ2-2; TRBD2 agrees at 13 bases. Per germline, CDR1 LGHNA and CDR2 YSLEER. This CDR3 region has 19 residues. V was pared by 2 bases and J by 4 bases, with 10 bases of the junction left unmatched. CDR3 sequence: CASSQNPAGLAGRTGELFF. CDR3 in DNA: TGCGCCAGCAGCCAAAACCCAGCGGGACTAGCGGGACGCACCGGGGAGCTGTTTTTT.

This chain's CDR3 is CASSLASGRVSDTQYF. In DNA form, the CDR3 reads TGCGCCAGCAGCTTGGCTAGCGGGAGGGTTTCAGATACGCAGTATTTT. The chain recombines TRBV5-1 with TRBJ2-3; TRBD2 aligns across 12 bases. Germline V lookup: CDR1 SGHRS, CDR2 YFSETQ. V trimming: 0 bases; J trimming: 4 bases; junction bases outside the gene matches: 3. This CDR3 region has 16 residues.

The rearrangement uses TRBV4-3 and TRBJ1-1; D is undetermined. Trimming left V 0 bases short and J 1 base short, with 9 bases between. The CDR3 spans 15 residues. Germline V gene lookup returns CDR1 LGHNA and CDR2 YSLEER. The CDR3 region has the DNA TGCGCCAGCAGCCAAGAGCCTTATTCGAACACTGAAGCTTTCTTT. Its translation: CASSQEPYSNTEAFF.

The rearrangement links TRBV9 to TRBJ2-1; 8 bases fit TRBD2. Per germline, CDR1 SGDLS and CDR2 YYNGEE. The V and J ends lost 2 bases and 10 bases, in that order; junction bases with no gene match: 8. The CDR3 consists of 14 residues. CDR3 loop: CASSVPPTSGEQFF. The CDR3 DNA reads as TGTGCCAGCAGCGTTCCCCCTACTAGCGGAGAGCAGTTCTTC.

J is TRBJ2-1 and V is TRBV7-9; perhaps D is TRBD1 or TRBD2 (5 bases each). CDR1 and CDR2 (germline): SEHNR, FQNEAQ (reference sequence). The CDR3 totals 13 residues. Trimming pared 0 bases from V and 9 bases from J, leaving 9 bases between. CDR3 nucleotide sequence: TGTGCCAGCAGCTTAGCGGGGGTCCCTGAGCAGTTCTTC. Its protein is CASSLAGVPEQFF.

As DNA, the CDR3 is TGCGCCAGCAGCTTGGAAGGACAGGGAGTGGGGGAGCAGTACTTC. This encodes CASSLEGQGVGEQYF. V gene TRBV5-1 combines with J gene TRBJ2-7; 8 nucleotides agree with TRBD1. With V trimmed by 0 bases and J by 7 bases, 9 bases remained unmatched. The CDR3 runs 15 residues. In germline, CDR1 is SGHRS, CDR2 YFSETQ.

About this clone itself: One end of the junction does not line up with germline, which may come from a read error. The chain uses TRBV7-7 and TRBJ2-5; 11 nucleotides line up with TRBD2. The CDR3 extends over 17 amino acids. CDR1 SSHAT and CDR2 FNYEAQ come from the germline V gene (reference sequence). The CDR3 is CASSPTIAGGRQETQYF. CDR3 sequence (DNA): TGTGCTAGCAGCCCGACCATAGCGGGGGGGAGGCAAGAGACCCAGTACTTC.

There are a few counts of this clone. The V call is TRBV27, the J call TRBJ1-1, with TRBD1 identical over 8 bases. The CDR3 has 13 amino acids. Germline V gives CDR1 MNHEY, CDR2 SMNVEV (reference sequence). The V segment lost 10 bases and the J segment 5 bases; nucleotides outside the gene matches: 9. The CDR3 region has the DNA TGTGCCACCAAGGACAGGGCCAGAACTGAAGCTTTCTTT. Its translation is CATKDRARTEAFF.

This clone showed up just once. A junction boundary mismatches the germline segment, possibly from a read error. The chain carries TRBV7-7 and TRBJ2-2; 7 nucleotides line up with TRBD2. Looked up from germline, CDR1 is SSHAT and CDR2 is FNYEAQ (reference sequence). This CDR3 has 15 residues. DNA for the CDR3: TGTGCTAGCAGCTCTAGCGGTGGGGACACCGGGGAGCTGTTTTTT. It encodes CASSSSGGDTGELFF.

V is TRBV7-6 and J is TRBJ2-1; 8 bases line up with TRBD2. The CDR3 is made up of 17 amino acids. Germline V lookup: CDR1 SGHVS, CDR2 FNYEAQ. J was trimmed by 7 bases and V by 5 bases; bases with no gene match: 16. Here the CDR3 DNA reads TGTGCCAGCAGCCCAAGACTACCGGGAGGGCCGCATAATGAGCAGTTCTTC. Translating it yields CASSPRLPGGPHNEQFF.

V is TRBV7-2 and J is TRBJ2-2; D assignment may be TRBD1 or TRBD2 (6 bases each). Germline values: CDR1 SGHTA, CDR2 FQGNSA. Between the trimmed V and J ends, which lost 3 bases and 5 bases, there was a span of 13 bases. This CDR3 is built from 15 residues. The CDR3: CASSFPRGGTGELFF. CDR3 nucleotides: TGTGCCAGCAGCTTCCCCAGGGGAGGAACCGGGGAGCTGTTTTTT. Full variable domain (missing parts from reference TRBV7-2 and TRBJ2-2): GAGVSQSPSNKVTEKGKDVELRCDPISGHTALYWYRQSLGQGLEFLIYFQGNSAPDKSGLPSDRFSAERTGGSVSTLTIQRTQQEDSAVYLCASSFPRGGTGELFFGEGSRLTVL.

J is TRBJ2-2 and V is TRBV18; the D gene is possibly TRBD2 (5 bases). The V and J ends lost 2 bases and 1 base respectively, with 5 bases between them. CDR3 length: 14 amino acids. Per germline, CDR1 KGHSH and CDR2 LQKENI. CDR3 DNA: TGTGCCAGCTCACCAGGGAGGAACACCGGGGAGCTGTTTTTT. Amino acids: CASSPGRNTGELFF.

Regarding this clone: Other DNA sequences from this sample encode an identical CDR3 as well. This chain connects TRBV3-1 (or the pseudogene TRBV3-2) to TRBJ2-1; tentative D call: TRBD2 (5 bases). Germline V gene sequence: CDR1 LGHDT, CDR2 YNNKEL (reference sequence). The V end was cut by 1 base, the J end by 7 bases, with 8 bases between. The CDR3 is 13 amino acids. The CDR3 DNA is TGTGCCAGCAGCCAAGGACCGGGGAATGAGCAGTTCTTC. Amino acid sequence: CASSQGPGNEQFF.